A selection of T cell receptor beta chains follows, all from one sample in a study of identifying expanded T cells in peripheral blood. This table comes from immunoSEQ multiplex PCR, and its TCRdb copy is limited to in-frame clones, with some not included. The repertoire includes more than 75,000 clones, approximately 86% of them detected once, and 5.6% sits in the top ten. Input material: blood. These receptor sequences come from a person aged 18-70 years in good health. Each CDR3 is given with its conserved first and last residue. The order of the fields is V gene, clone size, J gene, CDR3 protein. Rows may omit the clone size; those that give it use once, few, many or a size class.

TRBV10-3	NA	TRBJ1-1	CAIRPGGGNRKHTEAFF
TRBV5-1	NA	TRBJ2-5	CASSLAVQETQYF
TRBV29-1	NA	TRBJ2-7	CSVSTDSYEQYF
TRBV6-5	NA	TRBJ1-4	CASSYEGRVGEKLFF
TRBV2	NA	TRBJ1-5	CASTPDRGSQPQHF
TRBV11-3	NA	TRBJ2-3	CASSTSQGRGTDTQYF
TRBV29-1	once	TRBJ1-1	CSVVDGREAFF
TRBV7-2	NA	TRBJ1-2	CASSRDSNYGYTF
TRBV29-1	NA	TRBJ1-2	CSVDGFRDSNYGYTF
TRBV18	NA	TRBJ2-7	CASSPMGSYEQYF
TRBV29-1	NA	TRBJ1-2	CSVPGQGPSNYGYTF
TRBV7-2	NA	TRBJ1-2	CASSFLRGRGYTF
TRBV4-1	once	TRBJ2-7	CASSLSGTSSSYEQYF
TRBV6-6	once	TRBJ2-3	CASRLVPDTQYF
TRBV10-1	few	TRBJ1-3	CASTKTGFIRYSFGNTIYF